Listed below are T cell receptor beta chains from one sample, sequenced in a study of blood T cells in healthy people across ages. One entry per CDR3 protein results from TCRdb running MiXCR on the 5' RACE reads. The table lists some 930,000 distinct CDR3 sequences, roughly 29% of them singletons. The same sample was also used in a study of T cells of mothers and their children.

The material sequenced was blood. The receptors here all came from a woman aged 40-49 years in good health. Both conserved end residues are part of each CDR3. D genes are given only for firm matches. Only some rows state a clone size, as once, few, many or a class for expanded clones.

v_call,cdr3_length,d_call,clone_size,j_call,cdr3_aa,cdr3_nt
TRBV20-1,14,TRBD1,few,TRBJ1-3,CSATGQGSGNTIYF,TGCAGTGCCACGGGACAGGGATCTGGAAACACCATATATTTT
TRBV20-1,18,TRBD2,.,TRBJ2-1,CSASAGLAGGRGGNEQFF,TGCAGTGCTAGTGCGGGACTAGCGGGGGGGCGCGGGGGCAATGAGCAGTTCTTC
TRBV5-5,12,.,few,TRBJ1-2,CASSFDLNGYTF,TGTGCCAGCAGCTTTGACTTAAATGGCTACACCTTC
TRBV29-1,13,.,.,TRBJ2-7,CSVGRDSSYEQYF,TGCAGCGTTGGTCGAGACAGCTCCTACGAGCAGTACTTC
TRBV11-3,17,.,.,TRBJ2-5,CASSLGVCDGGFETRYF,TGTGCCAGCAGCTTAGGCGTTTGTGACGGGGGATTTGAGACCCGGTACTTC
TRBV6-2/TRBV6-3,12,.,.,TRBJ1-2,CACRATNYGYTF,TGTGCCTGCAGGGCAACTAACTATGGCTACACCTTC
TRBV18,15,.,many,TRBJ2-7,CASSPTGTLATGQYF,TGTGCCAGCTCACCAACCGGGACATTAGCCACTGGGCAGTACTTC
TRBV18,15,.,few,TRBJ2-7,CASSPTSRTPYEQYF,TGTGCCAGCTCACCCACCAGCCGGACCCCTTACGAGCAGTACTTC
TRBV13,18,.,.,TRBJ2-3,CASSLVQETAPTTDTRYF,TGTGCCAGCAGCTTAGTCCAGGAGACAGCCCCGACCACAGATACGCGGTATTTT
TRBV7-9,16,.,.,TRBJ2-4,CASSLGAVTAKNIQYF,TGTGCCAGCAGCTTAGGTGCAGTGACAGCCAAAAACATTCAGTACTTC
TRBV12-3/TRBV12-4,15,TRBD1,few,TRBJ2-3,CASSDTGGAGHTQYF,TGTGCCAGCAGCGATACAGGGGGCGCCGGACATACGCAGTATTTT
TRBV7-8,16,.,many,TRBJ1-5,CASSLGVRTDNQPQHF,TGTGCCAGCAGCTTAGGCGTTCGGACAGACAATCAGCCCCAGCATTTT
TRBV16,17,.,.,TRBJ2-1,CASSPRVGGPSYNEQFF,TGTGCCAGCAGCCCCAGGGTTGGGGGGCCCTCCTACAATGAGCAGTTCTTC
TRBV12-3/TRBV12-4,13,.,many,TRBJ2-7,CASRLDSSYEQYF,TGTGCCAGCAGACTCGACAGCTCCTACGAGCAGTACTTC
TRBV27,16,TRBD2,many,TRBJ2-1,CASSLGTSGGVSEQFF,TGTGCCAGCAGTTTGGGGACTAGCGGGGGGGTCAGTGAGCAGTTCTTC
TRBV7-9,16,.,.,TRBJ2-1,CASSSLSGRYYNEQFF,TGTGCCAGCAGCTCCCTTTCAGGACGATACTACAATGAGCAGTTCTTC
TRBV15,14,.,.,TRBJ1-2,CVIGTFDAEFCYTF,TGTGTGATTGGGACATTCGACGCGGAATTTTGCTACACCTTC
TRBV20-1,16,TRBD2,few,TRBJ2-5,CSARAQLADTQETQYF,TGCAGTGCTAGAGCTCAACTAGCGGACACCCAAGAGACCCAGTACTTC
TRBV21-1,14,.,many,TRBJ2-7,CASSKSEGLYEQYF,TGTGCCAGCAGCAAATCGGAGGGGTTGTACGAGCAGTACTTC
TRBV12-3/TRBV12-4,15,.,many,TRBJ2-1,CASSLTGLMDNEQFF,TGTGCCAGCAGTCTCACAGGGTTAATGGACAATGAGCAGTTCTTC
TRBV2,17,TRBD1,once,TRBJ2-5,CASSETAGQGALETQYF,TGTGCCAGCAGTGAAACCGCCGGACAGGGGGCCTTAGAGACCCAGTACTTC
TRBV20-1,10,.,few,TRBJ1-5,CSAGNQPQHF,TGCAGTGCTGGTAATCAGCCCCAGCATTTT
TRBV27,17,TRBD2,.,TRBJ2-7,CASSLGLAGGLSYEQYF,TGTGCCAGCAGTTTGGGGCTAGCGGGGGGCCTCTCCTACGAGCAGTACTTC
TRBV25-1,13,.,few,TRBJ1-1,CASSDKGSTEAFF,TGTGCCAGCAGTGACAAGGGGTCCACTGAAGCTTTCTTT
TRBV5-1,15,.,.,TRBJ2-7,CASSLGGALSYEQYF,TGCGCCAGCAGCTTGGGGGGAGCCCTCTCCTACGAGCAGTACTTC
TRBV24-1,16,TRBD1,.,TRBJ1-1,CATRGGTGPPNTEAFF,TGTGCCACCAGGGGGGGGACAGGGCCCCCGAACACTGAAGCTTTCTTT
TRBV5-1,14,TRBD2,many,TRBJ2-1,CASSSAGGYNEQFF,TGTGCCAGCAGCTCAGCGGGGGGTTACAATGAGCAGTTCTTC
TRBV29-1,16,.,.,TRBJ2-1,CSVFGHRTEDWNEQFF,TGCAGCGTCTTTGGCCATCGGACGGAGGACTGGAATGAGCAGTTCTTC
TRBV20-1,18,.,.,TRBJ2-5,CSTRPQILAGTRGETQYF,TGCAGTACTAGACCCCAGATACTGGCGGGAACCCGAGGAGAGACCCAGTACTTC
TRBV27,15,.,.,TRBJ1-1,CASRYGDRMNTEAFF,TGTGCCAGCAGGTACGGAGACCGAATGAACACTGAAGCTTTCTTT
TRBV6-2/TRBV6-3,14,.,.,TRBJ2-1,CASREGGSMSEQFF,TGTGCCAGCAGAGAGGGGGGAAGTATGAGTGAGCAGTTCTTC
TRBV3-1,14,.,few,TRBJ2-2,CASSPGLGTGELFF,TGTGCCAGCAGCCCGGGGCTGGGGACCGGGGAGCTGTTTTTT
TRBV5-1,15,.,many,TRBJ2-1,CASTTIPSSYNEQFF,TGCGCCAGCACTACTATTCCGAGCTCCTACAATGAGCAGTTCTTC
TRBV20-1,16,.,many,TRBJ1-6,CSARSAGSSYNSPLHF,TGCAGTGCTAGATCTGCGGGAAGCTCCTATAATTCACCCCTCCACTTT
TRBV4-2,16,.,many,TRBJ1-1,CASSPEQGGSSTEAFF,TGTGCCAGCAGCCCCGAACAGGGTGGATCATCCACTGAAGCTTTCTTT
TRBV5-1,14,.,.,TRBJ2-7,CASATGDRYYEQYF,TGCGCCAGCGCCACAGGAGATCGATATTACGAGCAATACTTC
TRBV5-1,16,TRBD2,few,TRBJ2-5,CASSLNGGRIVETQYF,TGCGCCAGCAGCTTGAATGGCGGGAGGATCGTGGAGACCCAGTACTTC
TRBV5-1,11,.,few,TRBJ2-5,CASSLDGVRYF,TGCGCCAGCAGCTTGGATGGGGTTCGGTACTTC
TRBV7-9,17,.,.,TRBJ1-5,CASSLHGQGLLNQPQHF,TGTGCCAGCAGCTTACACGGTCAGGGGCTTTTAAATCAGCCCCAGCATTTT
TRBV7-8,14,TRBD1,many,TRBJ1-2,CASSLDEGAYGYTF,TGTGCCAGCAGCTTAGATGAGGGGGCTTATGGCTACACCTTC
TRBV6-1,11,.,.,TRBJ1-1,CTSSETGQAFF,TGTACCAGCAGTGAAACAGGCCAAGCTTTCTTT
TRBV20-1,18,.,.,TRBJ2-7,CSARGRLSGYSSYNEQYF,TGCAGTGCTAGAGGCCGTTTGTCGGGTTATAGCTCCTACAATGAGCAGTACTTC
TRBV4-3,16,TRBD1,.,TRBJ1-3,CASSPWGQGIGNTIYF,TGCGCCAGCAGCCCCTGGGGACAGGGGATTGGAAACACCATATATTTT
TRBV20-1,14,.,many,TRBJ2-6,CSVNTASGANVLTF,TGCAGTGTTAATACAGCATCTGGGGCCAACGTCCTGACTTTC
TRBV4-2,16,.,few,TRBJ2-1,CASSLKRQGGDNEQFF,TGTGCCAGCAGCCTCAAAAGACAGGGAGGAGACAATGAGCAGTTCTTC
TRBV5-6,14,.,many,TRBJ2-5,CASSLWVAEETQYF,TGTGCCAGCAGCTTGTGGGTAGCGGAGGAGACCCAGTACTTC
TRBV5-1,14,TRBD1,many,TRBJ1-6,CASSFDRGGSPLHF,TGCGCCAGCAGCTTCGACAGGGGAGGTTCACCCCTCCACTTT
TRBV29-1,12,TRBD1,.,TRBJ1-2,CSFSTGGAGYTF,TGCAGCTTCTCGACAGGGGGAGCTGGCTACACCTTC
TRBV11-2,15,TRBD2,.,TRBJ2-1,CASSFRTSVYNEQFF,TGTGCCAGCAGCTTTCGGACTAGCGTCTACAATGAGCAGTTCTTC
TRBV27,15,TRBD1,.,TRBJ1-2,CASSSSGGNRYGYTF,TGTGCCAGCAGTTCCTCAGGGGGCAATCGGTATGGCTACACCTTC
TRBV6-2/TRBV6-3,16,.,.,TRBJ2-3,CASSYPLGAGTDTQYF,TGTGCCAGCAGTTACCCCCTAGGGGCGGGCACAGATACGCAGTATTTT
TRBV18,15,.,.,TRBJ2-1,CASSRSSGAKNEQFF,TGTGCCAGCTCACGCAGTTCAGGTGCTAAAAATGAGCAGTTCTTC
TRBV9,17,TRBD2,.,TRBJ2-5,CASSAPGTSGGSGTQYF,TGTGCCAGCAGCGCTCCCGGGACTAGCGGGGGTAGCGGGACCCAGTACTTC
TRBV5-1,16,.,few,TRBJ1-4,CASSLGIQAASEKLFF,TGCGCCAGCAGCCTGGGGATACAAGCGGCCAGTGAAAAACTGTTTTTT
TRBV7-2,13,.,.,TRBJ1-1,CASSFQFRDKAFF,TGTGCCAGCAGCTTCCAGTTTAGGGATAAAGCTTTCTTT
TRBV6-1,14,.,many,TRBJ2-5,CASITEGYQETQYF,TGTGCCAGCATTACGGAGGGGTACCAAGAGACCCAGTACTTC
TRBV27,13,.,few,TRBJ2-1,CASSLSLGNEQFF,TGTGCCAGCAGTTTATCGCTAGGGAATGAGCAGTTCTTC
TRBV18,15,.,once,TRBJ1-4,CASSPRSEIREKLFF,TGTGCCAGCTCACCAAGATCGGAGATTAGGGAAAAACTGTTTTTT
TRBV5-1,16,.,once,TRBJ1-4,CASSLGPRATNEKLFF,TGCGCCAGCAGCTTGGGGCCACGGGCAACTAATGAAAAACTGTTTTTT